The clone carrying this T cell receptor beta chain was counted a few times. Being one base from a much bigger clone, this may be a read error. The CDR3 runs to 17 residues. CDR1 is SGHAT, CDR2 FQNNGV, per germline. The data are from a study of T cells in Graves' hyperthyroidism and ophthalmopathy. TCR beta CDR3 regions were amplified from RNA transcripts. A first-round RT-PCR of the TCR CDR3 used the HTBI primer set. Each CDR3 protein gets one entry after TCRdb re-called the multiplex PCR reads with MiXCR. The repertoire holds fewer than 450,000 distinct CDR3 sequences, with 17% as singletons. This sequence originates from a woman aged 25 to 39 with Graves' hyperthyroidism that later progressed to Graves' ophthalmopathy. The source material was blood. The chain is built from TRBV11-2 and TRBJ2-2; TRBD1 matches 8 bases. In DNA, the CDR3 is TGTGCCAGCAGCCGCATATTACAGGGGGAAGACACCGGGGAGCTGTCTTTT. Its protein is CASSRILQGEDTGELSF.